Reported below is one T cell receptor (beta chain). This specimen belongs to a study of blood T cell repertoires in COVID-19. Study summary: Specimens from acute and convalescent COVID-19 originated in the United States, Italy and Spain.

Per germline, CDR1 SGDLS and CDR2 YYNGEE. CDR3 size: 14 residues. V lost 4 bases, J lost 9 bases, and 16 bases lay in between. Original processing notes: Nucleated cell counts were estimated from reference gene primer amplification. The protocol was immunoSEQ multiplex PCR, while the TCRdb copy is restricted to in-frame clones and leaves out a portion. The DNA was the basis for D and trimming; V, J and clone size are from that table. This sample yields about 64,000 clones, of which roughly 91% are seen a single time; over 9% belongs to the top ten. Participant-given clinical history determined each cohort assignment. Either two negative PCRs, clearance, or symptom resolution qualified Cohort 3 donors as recovered.

This TCR derives from a woman in her 40s who had recovered from COVID-19. The sample taken for sequencing was PBMCs or T cells enriched from blood (not recorded which). The chain links TRBV9 to TRBJ2-2; maybe TRBD2 (7 bases). The CDR3, as DNA: TGTGCCAGCAGCCCTCCGGAGGGGGGGCGGGAGCTGTTTTTT. The encoded protein is CASSPPEGGRELFF.